A single T cell receptor (beta chain) is shown here with its context. Its target is unknown. Germline CDR1 and CDR2: SGHDT and YYEEEE. The length of the CDR3 is 17 residues. V lost 4 bases and J lost 3; bases outside the gene matches: 9. CDR3 and TCR beta VDJ profiling relied on a genomic DNA template. TCRdb re-called the reads through MiXCR, storing one row per CDR3 protein. The repertoire holds under 500,000 distinct CDR3 sequences, with roughly a third as singletons. This sample is part of a study of CD8+CD57+ T cells in acquired aplastic anemia. The overall study: Sorted CD4+ and CD8+ cells gave an average of about 3.4 ug of DNA. Study-wide points: Researchers reported that CD8+ Simpson's diversity was not significantly different in patients versus controls. About 27 shared CD8+ CDR3s appeared highly expressed within patients' immunodominant clones.

An expansion of CD8+CD57+ cells by flow cytometry had been shown in patients chosen for sequencing. In all patients, the disease was severe acquired aplastic anemia. The genes are TRBV5-6 and TRBJ2-7; 14 positions agree with TRBD2. The sequence came from a human donor with aplastic anemia. Sequencing was done on a sample of sorted CD4+, CD8+, or CD8+CD57+ T cells (not recorded which) from PBMCs. CDR3 DNA sequence: TGTGCCAGCAGCGTAGGGACTAGCGGGAGTGCGATCTACGAGCAGTACTTC. Its protein is CASSVGTSGSAIYEQYF.